The clone carrying this T cell receptor (beta chain) ranks as medium-sized. The record originates from a study of T cells after yellow fever vaccination. Study-wide points: Booster samples showed a return of most primary-vaccination clones (approximately 96% CD4, 88% CD8).

TCRdb itself ran the 5' RACE reads through MiXCR, one entry per CDR3 protein. The repertoire has some 23,000 distinct CDR3 sequences, about 3.2% of them found once; the top ten carry 0.98%. Trimming took 0 bases from V and 4 from J; bases not matched to a gene: 2. The CDR3 totals 15 residues. CDR1 is LGHNA and CDR2 is YNFKEQ in the germline V gene. The TCR originated in a young man who received the YFV17D yellow fever vaccine. The chain is built from TRBV4-2 and TRBJ2-1; 8 nucleotides align to TRBD1. Sequenced material: PBMCs, either bulk or a sorted T-cell subset (CD4+, CD8+, memory, or dextramer-sorted; not recorded which), taken roughly seven weeks after the first yellow fever vaccination. CDR3 nucleotide sequence: TGTGCCAGCAGCCAAGAGACAGGGGATTACAATGAGCAGTTCTTC. Translation gives CASSQETGDYNEQFF.